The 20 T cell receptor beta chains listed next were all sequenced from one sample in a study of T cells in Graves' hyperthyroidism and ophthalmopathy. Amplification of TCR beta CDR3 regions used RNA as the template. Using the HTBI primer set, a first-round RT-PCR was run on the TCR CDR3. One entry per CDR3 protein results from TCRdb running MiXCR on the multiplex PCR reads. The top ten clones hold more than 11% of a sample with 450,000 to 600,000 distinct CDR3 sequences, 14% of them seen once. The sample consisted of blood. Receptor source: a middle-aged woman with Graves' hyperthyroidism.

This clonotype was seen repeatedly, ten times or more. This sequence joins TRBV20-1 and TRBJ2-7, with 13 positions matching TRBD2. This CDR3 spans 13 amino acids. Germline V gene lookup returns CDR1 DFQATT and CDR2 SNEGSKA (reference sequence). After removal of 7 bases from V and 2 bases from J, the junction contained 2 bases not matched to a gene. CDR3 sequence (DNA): TGCAGTGGAGGACTAGCGGGAGCCTACGAGCAGTACTTC. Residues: CSGGLAGAYEQYF.

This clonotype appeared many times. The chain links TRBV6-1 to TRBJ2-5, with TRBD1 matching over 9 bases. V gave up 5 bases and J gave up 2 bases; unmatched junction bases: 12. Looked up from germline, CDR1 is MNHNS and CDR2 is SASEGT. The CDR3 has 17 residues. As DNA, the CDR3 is TGTGCCAGCAGTTCCAAGCCTCCGGGACAGGGTCAAGAGACCCAGTACTTC. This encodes CASSSKPPGQGQETQYF.

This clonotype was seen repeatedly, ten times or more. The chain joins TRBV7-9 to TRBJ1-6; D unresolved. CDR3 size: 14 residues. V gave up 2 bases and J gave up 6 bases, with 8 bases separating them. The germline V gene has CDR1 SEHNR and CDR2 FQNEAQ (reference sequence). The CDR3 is CASSLNGPNSPLHF. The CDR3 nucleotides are TGTGCCAGCAGCTTAAATGGACCTAATTCACCCCTCCACTTT.

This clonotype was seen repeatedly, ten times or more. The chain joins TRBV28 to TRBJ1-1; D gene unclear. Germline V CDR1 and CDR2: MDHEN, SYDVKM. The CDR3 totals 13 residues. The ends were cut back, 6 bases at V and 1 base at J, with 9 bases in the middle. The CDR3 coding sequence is TGTGCCAGCAGCCGTTGGGGGAACACTGAAGCTTTCTTT. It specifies CASSRWGNTEAFF.

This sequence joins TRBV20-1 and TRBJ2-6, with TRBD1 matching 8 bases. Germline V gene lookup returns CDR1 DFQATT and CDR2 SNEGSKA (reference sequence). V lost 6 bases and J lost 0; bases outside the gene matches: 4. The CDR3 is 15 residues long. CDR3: CSARTGTSGANVLTF. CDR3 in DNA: TGCAGTGCCCGGACAGGGACCTCTGGGGCCAACGTCCTGACTTTC.

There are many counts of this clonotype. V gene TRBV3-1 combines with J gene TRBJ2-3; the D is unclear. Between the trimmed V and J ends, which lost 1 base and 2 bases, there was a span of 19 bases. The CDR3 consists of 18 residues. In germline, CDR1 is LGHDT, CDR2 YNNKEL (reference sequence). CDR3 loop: CASSQAQILDPFTDTQYF. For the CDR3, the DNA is TGTGCCAGCAGCCAAGCCCAAATATTGGACCCCTTCACAGATACGCAGTATTTT.

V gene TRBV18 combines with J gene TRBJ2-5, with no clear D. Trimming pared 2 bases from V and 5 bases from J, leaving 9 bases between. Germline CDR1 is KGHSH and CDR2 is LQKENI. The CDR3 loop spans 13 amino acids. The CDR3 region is CASSPKKMETQYF. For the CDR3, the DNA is TGTGCCAGCTCACCAAAGAAGATGGAGACCCAGTACTTC. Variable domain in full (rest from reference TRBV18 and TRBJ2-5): NAGVMQNPRHLVRRRGQEARLRCSPMKGHSHVYWYRQLPEEGLKFMVYLQKENIIDESGMPKERFSAEFPKEGPSILRIQQVVRGDSAAYFCASSPKKMETQYFGPGTRLLVL.

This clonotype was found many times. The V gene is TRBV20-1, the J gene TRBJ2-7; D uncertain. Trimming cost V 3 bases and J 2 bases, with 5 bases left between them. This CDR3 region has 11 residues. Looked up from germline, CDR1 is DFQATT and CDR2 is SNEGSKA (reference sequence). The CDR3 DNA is TGCAGTGCTAGCCCTACCTACGAGCAGTACTTC. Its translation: CSASPTYEQYF.

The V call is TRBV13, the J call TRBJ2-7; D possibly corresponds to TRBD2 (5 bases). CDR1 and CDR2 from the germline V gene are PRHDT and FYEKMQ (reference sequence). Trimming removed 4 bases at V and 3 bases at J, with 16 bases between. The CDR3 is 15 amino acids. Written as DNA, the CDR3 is TGTGCCAGCAGCTCGCCCCCCAGCGCGGGCTACGAGCAGTACTTC. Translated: CASSSPPSAGYEQYF.

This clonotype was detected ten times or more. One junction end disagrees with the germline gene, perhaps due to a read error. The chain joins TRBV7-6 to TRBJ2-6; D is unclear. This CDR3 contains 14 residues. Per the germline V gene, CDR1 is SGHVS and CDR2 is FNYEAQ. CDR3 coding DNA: TGTGCCAGCAGCTCCCCCTCTGAGGCCAACGTCCTGACTTTC. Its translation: CASSSPSEANVLTF.

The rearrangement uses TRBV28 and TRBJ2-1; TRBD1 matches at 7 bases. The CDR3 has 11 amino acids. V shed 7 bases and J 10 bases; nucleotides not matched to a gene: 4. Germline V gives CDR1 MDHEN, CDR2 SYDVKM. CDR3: CASIRQGEQFF. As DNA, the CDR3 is TGTGCCAGCATAAGACAGGGCGAGCAGTTCTTC.

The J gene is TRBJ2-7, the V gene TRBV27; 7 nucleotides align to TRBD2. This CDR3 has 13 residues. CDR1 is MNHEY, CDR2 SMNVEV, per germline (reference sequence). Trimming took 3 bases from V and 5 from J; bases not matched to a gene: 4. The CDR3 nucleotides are TGTGCCAGCAGTTTGGGAGGGCCGAACGAGCAGTACTTC. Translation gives CASSLGGPNEQYF.

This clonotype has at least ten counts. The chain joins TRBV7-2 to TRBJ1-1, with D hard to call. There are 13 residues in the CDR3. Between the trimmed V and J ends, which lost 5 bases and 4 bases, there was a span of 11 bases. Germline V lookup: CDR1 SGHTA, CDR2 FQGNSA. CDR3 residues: CASSPFLVTEAFF. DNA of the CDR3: TGTGCCAGCAGCCCTTTTTTGGTCACTGAAGCTTTCTTT.

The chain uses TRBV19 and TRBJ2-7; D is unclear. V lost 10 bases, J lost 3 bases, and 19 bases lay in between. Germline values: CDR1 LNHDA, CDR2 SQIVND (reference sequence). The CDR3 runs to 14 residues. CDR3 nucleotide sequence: TGTGCCACCAAGGGCCAGCTGGACCACTACGAGCAGTACTTC. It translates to CATKGQLDHYEQYF.

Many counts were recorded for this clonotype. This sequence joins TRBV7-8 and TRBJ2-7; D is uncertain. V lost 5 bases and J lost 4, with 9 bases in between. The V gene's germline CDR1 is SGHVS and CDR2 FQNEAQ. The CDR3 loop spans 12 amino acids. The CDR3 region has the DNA TGTGCCAGCAGCATCCCCGGGTACGAGCAGTACTTC. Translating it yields CASSIPGYEQYF.

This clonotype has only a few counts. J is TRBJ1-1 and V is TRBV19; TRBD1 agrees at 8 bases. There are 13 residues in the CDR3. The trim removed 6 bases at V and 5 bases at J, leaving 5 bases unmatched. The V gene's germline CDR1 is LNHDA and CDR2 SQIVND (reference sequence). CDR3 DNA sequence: TGTGCCAGTAGCCAGGGGGCCTGGACTGAAGCTTTCTTT. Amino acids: CASSQGAWTEAFF.

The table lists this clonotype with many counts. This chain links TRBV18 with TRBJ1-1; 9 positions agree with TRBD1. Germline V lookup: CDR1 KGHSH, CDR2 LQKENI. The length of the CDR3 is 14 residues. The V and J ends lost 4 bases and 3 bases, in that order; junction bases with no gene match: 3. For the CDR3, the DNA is TGTGCCAGCTCACGACAGGGGGTTTACACTGAAGCTTTCTTT. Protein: CASSRQGVYTEAFF.

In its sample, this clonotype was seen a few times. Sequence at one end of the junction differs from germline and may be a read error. CDR3 nucleotide sequence: TGTGCTAGCAGCTTAAATCTAGCGGGCGAGCAGTACTTC. This gives the protein CASSLNLAGEQYF. The rearrangement uses TRBV7-7 and TRBJ2-7; 8 positions match TRBD2. The CDR3 contains 13 residues. Germline lookup yields CDR1 SSHAT and CDR2 FNYEAQ (reference sequence).

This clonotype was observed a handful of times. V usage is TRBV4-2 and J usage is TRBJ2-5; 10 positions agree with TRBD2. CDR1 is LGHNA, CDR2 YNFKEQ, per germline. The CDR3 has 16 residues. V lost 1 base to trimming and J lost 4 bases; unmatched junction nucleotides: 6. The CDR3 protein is CASSQGGSGRGETQYF. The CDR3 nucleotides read TGTGCCAGCAGCCAAGGTGGAAGCGGGAGGGGAGAGACCCAGTACTTC.

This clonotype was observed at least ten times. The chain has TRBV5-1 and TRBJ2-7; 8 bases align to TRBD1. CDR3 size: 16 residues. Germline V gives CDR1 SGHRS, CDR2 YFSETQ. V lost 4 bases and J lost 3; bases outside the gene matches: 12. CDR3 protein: CASSQGQGAVIYEQYF. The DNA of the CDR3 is TGCGCCAGCAGCCAAGGGCAGGGGGCGGTAATCTACGAGCAGTACTTC. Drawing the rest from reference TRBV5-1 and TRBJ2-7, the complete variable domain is KAGVTQTPRYLIKTRGQQVTLSCSPISGHRSVSWYQQTPGQGLQFLFEYFSETQRNKGNFPGRFSGRQFSNSRSEMNVSTLELGDSALYLCASSQGQGAVIYEQYFGPGTRLTVT.